These T cell receptor beta chains were read from a single sample in a study of T cells in Graves' hyperthyroidism and ophthalmopathy. One entry per CDR3 protein results from TCRdb running MiXCR on the multiplex PCR reads. The repertoire consists of 620,000 or so distinct CDR3 sequences, with approximately 14% occurring once and the leading ten covering roughly an eighth. The specimen was blood. These receptors were obtained from a woman aged 50 to 65 with Graves' ophthalmopathy. Both conserved end residues are part of each CDR3. The D gene is left open where the match is weak. Size tells how often a clone was seen, or its class if it is expanded.

j_call d_call v_call clone_size cdr3_nt cdr3_aa
TRBJ2-3 TRBD2 TRBV10-3 many TGTGCCATCAGTGATCCGGGAGGGCCGAACACAGATACGCAGTATTTT CAISDPGGPNTDTQYF
TRBJ1-1 . TRBV3-1 many TGTGCCAGCAGCGAGCGACAAACTGACACTGAAGCTTTCTTT CASSERQTDTEAFF
TRBJ2-7 . TRBV28 many TGTGCCAGCAGTCTTCCTGTGGGATACGAGCAGTACTTC CASSLPVGYEQYF
TRBJ2-7 . TRBV28 many TGTGCCAGCAGTTCGCCCGGACAGTCCGTTCCCTACGAGCAGTACTTC CASSSPGQSVPYEQYF
TRBJ2-1 . TRBV7-9 many TGTGCCAGCAGCCTGACGGAGACCTACAATGAGCAGTTCTTC CASSLTETYNEQFF
TRBJ1-3 . TRBV29-1 few TGCAGCGTCGTGGGGACTGTGAACTCTGGAAACACCATATATTTT CSVVGTVNSGNTIYF
TRBJ1-5 . TRBV30 many TGTGCCTGGAGTCTAACAGGACGGCGGCCCCAGCATTTT CAWSLTGRRPQHF
TRBJ2-5 TRBD1 TRBV6-2/TRBV6-3 many TGTGCCAGCAGTCTACGAGCCTCGGACAGGGTGACGGAGACCCAGTACTTC CASSLRASDRVTETQYF
TRBJ2-1 TRBD2 TRBV3-1 many TGTGCCACCCATAGCGGGAACTCCTACAATGAGCAGTTCTTC CATHSGNSYNEQFF
TRBJ2-1 . TRBV3-1 many TGTGCCAGCAGCCATTTCTATGAGCAGTTCTTC CASSHFYEQFF
TRBJ2-7 TRBD2 TRBV28 many TGTGCCAGCAGTTACCCAACGACTAGCGGGAGTTTGGGTTACTACGAGCAGTACTTC CASSYPTTSGSLGYYEQYF